The clone carrying this T cell receptor beta chain was observed at least ten times. The record originates from a study of T cells in Graves' hyperthyroidism and ophthalmopathy. Graves' hyperthyroidism showing no ophthalmopathy progression within 18 months was considered stable. Exclusion of patients followed from uncontrolled infection, other autoimmune disease, pregnancy or lactation. The study based diagnoses on clinical symptoms, serum thyroxine and TRAb, thyroid ultrasound and orbital computed tomography. Amplified regions were TCR beta CDR3 sequences from RNA transcripts. The study used the HTBI primer set for a first-round RT-PCR of the TCR CDR3. TCRdb passed the multiplex PCR reads through MiXCR, listing each CDR3 protein once. The sample shows over 650,000 distinct CDR3 sequences, 16% of them seen only once. Trimming took 0 bases from V and 0 from J; bases not matched to a gene: 6. CDR3 length equals 18 residues. From germline, CDR1 is SGHNT and CDR2 YENEEA.

The sequence was collected from a man younger than 35 with Graves' hyperthyroidism. V gene TRBV11-3 combines with J gene TRBJ2-1; 9 nucleotides align to TRBD2. The sample comprised blood. The CDR3, as DNA: TGTGCCAGCAGCTTAGATCTGACTAGCGGTTTCTCCTACAATGAGCAGTTCTTC. This gives the protein CASSLDLTSGFSYNEQFF.